This T cell receptor beta chain was captured in a study of T cells in Graves' hyperthyroidism and ophthalmopathy. Findings and caveats of the study: Separating ophthalmopathy from stable hyperthyroidism was achieved by a 13 V-J model. For ophthalmopathy, model prediction preceded onset by a median about six months.

This clonotype was observed a few times. The antigen is not known. Amplification yielded TCR beta CDR3 regions, with RNA transcripts as the source. In the first-round RT-PCR of the TCR CDR3, the HTBI primer set was used. TCRdb independently ran MiXCR on the multiplex PCR reads; one entry per CDR3 protein. The table has about 480,000 distinct CDR3 sequences, about an eighth seen once; the top ten hold 17%. Germline CDR1 MNHEY, CDR2 SVGEGT. The CDR3 is 18 amino acids. With 0 bases clipped from V and 4 bases from J, the junction kept 14 bases outside the gene matches. Exclusion criteria comprised uncontrolled infection, other autoimmune disease, pregnancy or lactation.

The sequenced sample consisted of blood. The clonotype comes from a woman aged 18-29 years with Graves' hyperthyroidism. The chain employs TRBV6-2 or TRBV6-3 and TRBJ1-1, with 7 bases fitting TRBD1. The CDR3 DNA sequence: TGTGCCAGCAGTTACTCCCCCCGCAGGGGGATCGAAACCACTGAAGCTTTCTTT. Translation: CASSYSPRRGIETTEAFF.